This T cell receptor beta chain was found in a study of blood T cell repertoires in COVID-19. Across the whole study: Sites across the United States, Italy and Spain contributed samples from acute and convalescent COVID-19. Sample material is recorded as cDNA or gDNA derived from T cells, B-cell-depleted T cells, or PBMCs.

V shed 4 bases and J 6 bases; nucleotides not matched to a gene: 9. In germline, CDR1 is SGHRS, CDR2 YFSETQ. The CDR3 length is 14 residues. Authors' analysis steps: For nucleated cells, counts were estimated from reference gene primer amplification. Using immunoSEQ multiplex PCR, the repertoire was profiled, and TCRdb retains in-frame clones only, with some absent. That table is the source of V, J and clone size, and D and trimming were worked out from the DNA. This sample has around 150,000 clones, with roughly four fifths found just once. The table lists this clone with a few counts. V usage is TRBV5-1 and J usage is TRBJ1-1, with 7 nucleotides matching TRBD1. The sequenced material came from peripheral blood. This clonotype was obtained from an elderly woman with acute or convalescent COVID-19. The CDR3 loop is CASSRQGERAEAFF. The CDR3 DNA is TGCGCCAGCAGCCGTCAGGGGGAACGGGCTGAAGCTTTCTTT. Looking up the rest from reference TRBV5-1 and TRBJ1-1 gives the full variable domain: KAGVTQTPRYLIKTRGQQVTLSCSPISGHRSVSWYQQTPGQGLQFLFEYFSETQRNKGNFPGRFSGRQFSNSRSEMNVSTLELGDSALYLCASSRQGERAEAFFGQGTRLTVV.